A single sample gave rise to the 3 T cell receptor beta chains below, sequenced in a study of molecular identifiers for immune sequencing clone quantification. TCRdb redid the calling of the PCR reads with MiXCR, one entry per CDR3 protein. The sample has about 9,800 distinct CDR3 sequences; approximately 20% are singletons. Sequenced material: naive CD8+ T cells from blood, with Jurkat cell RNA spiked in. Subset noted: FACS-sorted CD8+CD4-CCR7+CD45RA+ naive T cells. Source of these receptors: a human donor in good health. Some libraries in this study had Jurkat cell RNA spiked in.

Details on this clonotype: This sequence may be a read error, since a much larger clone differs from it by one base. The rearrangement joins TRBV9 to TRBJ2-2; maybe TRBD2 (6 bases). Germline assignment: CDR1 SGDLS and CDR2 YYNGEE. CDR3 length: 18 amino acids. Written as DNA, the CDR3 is TGTGCCAGCAGCGCACTCGTAGGAGTAGCGGAGAACACCAGGGAGCTGTTTTTT. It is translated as CASSALVGVAENTRELFF.

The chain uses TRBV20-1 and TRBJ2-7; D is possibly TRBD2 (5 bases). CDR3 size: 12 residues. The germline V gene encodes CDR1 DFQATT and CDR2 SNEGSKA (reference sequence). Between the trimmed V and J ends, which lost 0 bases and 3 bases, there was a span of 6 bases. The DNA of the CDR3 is TGCAGTGCTAGAGATCGGGGCTACGAGCAGTACTTC. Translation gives CSARDRGYEQYF.

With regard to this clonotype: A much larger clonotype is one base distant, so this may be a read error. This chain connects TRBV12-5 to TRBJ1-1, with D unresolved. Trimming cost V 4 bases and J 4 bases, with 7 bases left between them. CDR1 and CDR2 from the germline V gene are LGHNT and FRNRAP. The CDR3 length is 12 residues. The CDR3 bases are TGTGCTAGTGGTTGGTCGAGCACTGAAGCTTTCTTT. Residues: CASGWSSTEAFF.